The rows below give T cell receptor beta chains drawn from one sample of a study of cytomegalovirus exposure and HLA in healthy donors. The repertoire was sequenced with immunoSEQ multiplex PCR; TCRdb's copy has only in-frame clones and lacks some. The table lists 100,000 or so clones, approximately 64% of them singletons, with approximately 4.3% in the top ten. Material for sequencing was PBMCs. These receptors all come from a human donor in good health. CDR3s include the opening cysteine and the closing phenylalanine or tryptophan. The order of the fields is D gene, clone size, V gene, CDR3 length, J gene, CDR3 protein, CDR3 DNA. The D gene is left open where the match is weak. Size is omitted from some rows. Given values are once, few, many or a class for expanded clones.

d_gene: .
abundance: .
v_gene: TRBV19
len: 13
j_gene: TRBJ2-1
CDR3aa: CASRNSLAGEQFF
CDR3nt: TGTGCCAGTAGAAACTCACTAGCAGGTGAGCAGTTCTTC

d_gene: TRBD2
abundance: .
v_gene: TRBV28
len: 15
j_gene: TRBJ2-2
CDR3aa: CASGVSGSGTGELFF
CDR3nt: TGTGCCAGCGGGGTTAGCGGGAGTGGTACCGGGGAGCTGTTTTTT

d_gene: TRBD2
abundance: .
v_gene: TRBV6-5
len: 13
j_gene: TRBJ2-7
CDR3aa: CASSYKRDYEQYF
CDR3nt: TGTGCCAGCAGTTACAAGCGGGATTACGAGCAGTACTTC

d_gene: .
abundance: .
v_gene: TRBV30
len: 13
j_gene: TRBJ1-1
CDR3aa: CAWSAAGFGGAFF
CDR3nt: TGTGCCTGGAGTGCTGCCGGGTTCGGCGGAGCTTTCTTT

d_gene: .
abundance: .
v_gene: TRBV5-4
len: 16
j_gene: TRBJ2-1
CDR3aa: CASSLFGGTSYNEQFF
CDR3nt: TGTGCCAGCAGCTTGTTTGGCGGGACTTCCTACAATGAGCAGTTCTTC

d_gene: TRBD2
abundance: .
v_gene: TRBV7-6
len: 19
j_gene: TRBJ2-2
CDR3aa: CASSFGPRGAGGNTGELFF
CDR3nt: TGTGCCAGCAGCTTTGGCCCGCGAGGGGCGGGAGGGAACACCGGGGAGCTGTTTTTT

d_gene: .
abundance: .
v_gene: TRBV19
len: 16
j_gene: TRBJ2-5
CDR3aa: CASRRTDRTPKETQYF
CDR3nt: TGTGCCAGTAGGCGAACGGATAGGACACCTAAAGAGACCCAGTACTTC

d_gene: .
abundance: .
v_gene: TRBV7-8
len: 14
j_gene: TRBJ2-3
CDR3aa: CASRAPTSTDTQYF
CDR3nt: TGTGCCAGCAGGGCTCCGACTAGCACAGATACGCAGTATTTT

d_gene: .
abundance: .
v_gene: TRBV2
len: 10
j_gene: TRBJ2-7
CDR3aa: CASSGDEQYF
CDR3nt: TGTGCCAGCAGTGGAGACGAGCAGTACTTC

d_gene: .
abundance: few
v_gene: TRBV10-3
len: 17
j_gene: TRBJ1-1
CDR3aa: CAISEARQELQNTEAFF
CDR3nt: TGTGCCATCAGTGAAGCCAGACAGGAGCTCCAGAACACTGAAGCTTTCTTT

d_gene: TRBD1
abundance: .
v_gene: TRBV30
len: 14
j_gene: TRBJ2-7
CDR3aa: CAWQNRGSSYEQYF
CDR3nt: TGTGCCTGGCAGAACAGGGGATCCTCCTACGAGCAGTACTTC

d_gene: TRBD2
abundance: .
v_gene: TRBV5-1
len: 14
j_gene: TRBJ2-1
CDR3aa: CASSHGTSGNEQFF
CDR3nt: TGCGCCAGCAGCCACGGGACTAGCGGCAATGAGCAGTTCTTC

d_gene: .
abundance: .
v_gene: TRBV12-5
len: 14
j_gene: TRBJ2-1
CDR3aa: CASGLWGSGSEQFF
CDR3nt: TGTGCTAGTGGTTTGTGGGGGAGCGGGTCTGAGCAGTTCTTC

d_gene: .
abundance: .
v_gene: TRBV28
len: 13
j_gene: TRBJ2-3
CDR3aa: CASSLYESDTQYF
CDR3nt: TGTGCCAGCAGTTTATATGAGTCAGATACGCAGTATTTT

d_gene: TRBD2
abundance: .
v_gene: TRBV10-3
len: 16
j_gene: TRBJ2-5
CDR3aa: CAISEATSGTLETQYF
CDR3nt: TGTGCCATCAGTGAGGCGACTAGCGGGACTTTAGAGACCCAGTACTTC

d_gene: TRBD2
abundance: .
v_gene: TRBV4-1
len: 18
j_gene: TRBJ2-2
CDR3aa: CASSQGLAGLINTGELFF
CDR3nt: TGCGCCAGCAGCCAAGGACTAGCGGGATTGATTAACACCGGGGAGCTGTTTTTT

d_gene: .
abundance: .
v_gene: TRBV5-1
len: 13
j_gene: TRBJ2-3
CDR3aa: CASSLGASDTQYF
CDR3nt: TGCGCCAGCAGCTTGGGGGCGTCAGATACGCAGTATTTT

d_gene: TRBD2
abundance: .
v_gene: TRBV27
len: 23
j_gene: TRBJ2-2
CDR3aa: CASSRLSRRLAGGRSPNTGELFF
CDR3nt: TGTGCCAGCAGCCGCCTAAGCAGGAGACTAGCGGGAGGCCGAAGTCCGAACACCGGGGAGCTGTTTTTT

d_gene: .
abundance: once
v_gene: TRBV30
len: 13
j_gene: TRBJ2-1
CDR3aa: CAWSVQANNEQFF
CDR3nt: TGTGCCTGGAGTGTACAGGCCAACAATGAGCAGTTCTTC

d_gene: .
abundance: few
v_gene: TRBV29-1
len: 12
j_gene: TRBJ1-1
CDR3aa: CSVEEDSTEAFF
CDR3nt: TGCAGCGTTGAAGAGGACAGCACTGAAGCTTTCTTT

d_gene: TRBD1
abundance: .
v_gene: TRBV5-6
len: 15
j_gene: TRBJ2-4
CDR3aa: CASSSTGQPGNIQYF
CDR3nt: TGTGCCAGCAGCAGTACGGGACAGCCAGGAAACATTCAGTACTTC

d_gene: .
abundance: .
v_gene: TRBV4-1
len: 14
j_gene: TRBJ2-3
CDR3aa: CASSQGQRPDTQYF
CDR3nt: TGCGCCAGCAGCCAAGGACAGAGGCCCGATACGCAGTATTTT

d_gene: TRBD1
abundance: few
v_gene: TRBV6-5
len: 14
j_gene: TRBJ1-2
CDR3aa: CASSRDRDNYGYTF
CDR3nt: TGTGCCAGCAGTCGGGACAGGGATAACTATGGCTACACCTTC

d_gene: .
abundance: .
v_gene: TRBV15
len: 16
j_gene: TRBJ2-3
CDR3aa: CATSRDRGWGTDTQYF
CDR3nt: TGTGCCACCAGCAGAGATCGAGGGTGGGGCACAGATACGCAGTATTTT

d_gene: TRBD2
abundance: .
v_gene: TRBV5-1
len: 12
j_gene: TRBJ2-7
CDR3aa: CASSLNNGRGSF
CDR3nt: TGCGCCAGCAGCTTGAACAACGGCCGCGGGAGCTTC

d_gene: TRBD2
abundance: few
v_gene: TRBV4-1
len: 17
j_gene: TRBJ2-7
CDR3aa: CASSHPPGRAGSDEQYF
CDR3nt: TGCGCCAGCAGCCACCCCCCGGGGAGGGCAGGGAGCGACGAGCAGTACTTC

d_gene: .
abundance: .
v_gene: TRBV5-1
len: 15
j_gene: TRBJ2-1
CDR3aa: CASSLERVPYNEQFF
CDR3nt: TGCGCCAGCAGCTTGGAGAGGGTCCCCTACAATGAGCAGTTCTTC

d_gene: TRBD1
abundance: .
v_gene: TRBV5-8
len: 17
j_gene: TRBJ2-7
CDR3aa: CASSPYTGTGISYEQYF
CDR3nt: TGTGCCAGCAGCCCCTATACCGGGACAGGGATTAGCTACGAGCAGTACTTC

d_gene: .
abundance: few
v_gene: TRBV5-4
len: 14
j_gene: TRBJ1-1
CDR3aa: CASSLTAGNTEAFF
CDR3nt: TGTGCCAGCAGCCTAACGGCGGGCAACACTGAAGCTTTCTTT

d_gene: .
abundance: .
v_gene: TRBV2
len: 13
j_gene: TRBJ1-5
CDR3aa: CASSVQGIPPQHF
CDR3nt: TGTGCCAGCAGTGTTCAGGGGATACCGCCCCAGCATTTT

d_gene: .
abundance: .
v_gene: TRBV7-3
len: 13
j_gene: TRBJ1-1
CDR3aa: CASSLSVNTEAFF
CDR3nt: TGTGCCAGCAGCTTATCCGTGAACACTGAAGCTTTCTTT

d_gene: .
abundance: few
v_gene: TRBV4-1
len: 15
j_gene: TRBJ2-4
CDR3aa: CASSQAGLAKNIQYF
CDR3nt: TGCGCCAGCAGCCAAGCTGGCCTAGCCAAAAACATTCAGTACTTC

d_gene: .
abundance: .
v_gene: TRBV30
len: 16
j_gene: TRBJ1-2
CDR3aa: CAWSARSGPYAYGYTF
CDR3nt: TGTGCCTGGAGTGCCCGAAGTGGGCCCTACGCCTATGGCTACACCTTC

d_gene: .
abundance: .
v_gene: TRBV7-5
len: 16
j_gene: TRBJ2-7
CDR3aa: CVRSWGRCGPLYEQYF
CDR3nt: TGTGTCAGAAGCTGGGGGAGGTGCGGACCGCTCTACGAGCAGTACTTC

d_gene: TRBD1
abundance: .
v_gene: TRBV4-2
len: 16
j_gene: TRBJ1-5
CDR3aa: CASSQVSGGVDQPQHF
CDR3nt: TGTGCCAGCAGCCAAGTATCAGGGGGCGTAGATCAGCCCCAGCATTTT

d_gene: .
abundance: .
v_gene: TRBV30
len: 16
j_gene: TRBJ1-5
CDR3aa: CAWSPRGGIGNQPQHF
CDR3nt: TGTGCCTGGAGCCCGAGGGGGGGGATAGGGAATCAGCCCCAGCATTTT

d_gene: .
abundance: .
v_gene: TRBV2
len: 15
j_gene: TRBJ2-1
CDR3aa: CASSEGRSSYNEQFF
CDR3nt: TGTGCCAGCAGTGAGGGGAGGAGCTCCTACAATGAGCAGTTCTTC

d_gene: .
abundance: .
v_gene: TRBV10-1
len: 16
j_gene: TRBJ2-3
CDR3aa: CASSERRGSSTDTQYF
CDR3nt: TGCGCCAGCAGTGAGAGACGAGGATCTAGCACAGATACGCAGTATTTT

d_gene: TRBD1
abundance: .
v_gene: TRBV27
len: 17
j_gene: TRBJ2-7
CDR3aa: CASSSPSTGLGPYEQYF
CDR3nt: TGTGCCAGCAGTTCCCCATCGACAGGGTTGGGACCCTACGAGCAGTACTTC

d_gene: .
abundance: .
v_gene: TRBV19
len: 13
j_gene: TRBJ1-1
CDR3aa: CATQSGGATEAFF
CDR3nt: TGTGCCACCCAGTCCGGGGGTGCCACTGAAGCTTTCTTT

d_gene: TRBD2
abundance: .
v_gene: TRBV9
len: 17
j_gene: TRBJ2-2
CDR3aa: CASSPSGGGDKTGELFF
CDR3nt: TGTGCCAGCAGCCCAAGCGGGGGCGGGGATAAAACCGGGGAGCTGTTTTTT

d_gene: TRBD2
abundance: .
v_gene: TRBV12-5
len: 15
j_gene: TRBJ2-3
CDR3aa: CASGSGEREADTQYF
CDR3nt: TGTGCTAGTGGTTCTGGGGAGCGGGAGGCAGATACGCAGTATTTT

d_gene: .
abundance: few
v_gene: TRBV28
len: 14
j_gene: TRBJ1-3
CDR3aa: CASSLRHSGNTIYF
CDR3nt: TGTGCCAGCAGTTTGCGGCACTCTGGAAACACCATATATTTT

d_gene: .
abundance: once
v_gene: TRBV15
len: 13
j_gene: TRBJ1-5
CDR3aa: CATSRGGFQPQHF
CDR3nt: TGTGCCACCAGCAGAGGAGGGTTTCAGCCCCAGCATTTT

d_gene: .
abundance: .
v_gene: TRBV10-3
len: 11
j_gene: TRBJ1-1
CDR3aa: CAISQGTEAFF
CDR3nt: TGTGCCATCAGTCAGGGAACTGAAGCTTTCTTT

d_gene: .
abundance: .
v_gene: TRBV7-6
len: 13
j_gene: TRBJ1-3
CDR3aa: CASSLGEGNTIYF
CDR3nt: TGTGCCAGCAGCTTAGGGGAGGGAAACACCATATATTTT

d_gene: .
abundance: .
v_gene: TRBV19
len: 12
j_gene: TRBJ1-4
CDR3aa: CASSPRGEKLFF
CDR3nt: TGTGCCAGTAGTCCAAGAGGGGAAAAACTGTTTTTT

d_gene: .
abundance: .
v_gene: TRBV5-1
len: 15
j_gene: TRBJ2-1
CDR3aa: CASSLPGSSYNEQFF
CDR3nt: TGCGCCAGCAGCTTGCCGGGGAGCTCCTACAATGAGCAGTTCTTC

d_gene: TRBD2
abundance: .
v_gene: TRBV7-2
len: 15
j_gene: TRBJ2-5
CDR3aa: CASSLGLAARETQYF
CDR3nt: TGTGCCAGCAGCTTAGGACTAGCGGCCCGGGAGACCCAGTACTTC

d_gene: .
abundance: .
v_gene: TRBV10-3
len: 13
j_gene: TRBJ2-7
CDR3aa: CAISPRDPYEQYF
CDR3nt: TGTGCCATCAGCCCCAGGGATCCCTACGAGCAGTACTTC

d_gene: TRBD2
abundance: few
v_gene: TRBV19
len: 14
j_gene: TRBJ2-2
CDR3aa: CASSSGGNTGELFF
CDR3nt: TGTGCCAGTTCTAGCGGGGGTAACACCGGGGAGCTGTTTTTT